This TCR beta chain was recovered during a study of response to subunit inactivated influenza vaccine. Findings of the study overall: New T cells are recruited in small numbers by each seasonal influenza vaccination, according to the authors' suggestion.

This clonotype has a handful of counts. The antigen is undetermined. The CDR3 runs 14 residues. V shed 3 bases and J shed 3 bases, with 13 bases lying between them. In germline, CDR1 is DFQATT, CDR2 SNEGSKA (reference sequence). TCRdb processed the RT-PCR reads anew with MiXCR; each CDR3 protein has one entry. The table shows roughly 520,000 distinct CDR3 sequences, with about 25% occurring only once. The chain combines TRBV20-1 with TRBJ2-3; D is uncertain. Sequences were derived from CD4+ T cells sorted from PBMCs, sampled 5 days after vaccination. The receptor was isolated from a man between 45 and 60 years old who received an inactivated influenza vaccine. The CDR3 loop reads CSASAVDVTDTQYF. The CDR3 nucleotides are TGCAGTGCTAGTGCGGTCGACGTTACAGATACGCAGTATTTT.